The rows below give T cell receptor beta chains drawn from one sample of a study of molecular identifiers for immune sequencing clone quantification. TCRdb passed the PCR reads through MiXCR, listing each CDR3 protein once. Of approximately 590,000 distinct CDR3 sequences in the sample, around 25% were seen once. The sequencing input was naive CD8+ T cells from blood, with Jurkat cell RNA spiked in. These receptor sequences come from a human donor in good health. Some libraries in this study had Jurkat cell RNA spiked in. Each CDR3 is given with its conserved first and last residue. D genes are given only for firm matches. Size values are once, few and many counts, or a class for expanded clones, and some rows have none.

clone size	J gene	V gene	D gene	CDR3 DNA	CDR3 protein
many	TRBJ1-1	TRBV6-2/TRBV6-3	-	TGTGCCAGCAGTTACGGCAGGCTTAACACTGAAGCTTTCTTT	CASSYGRLNTEAFF
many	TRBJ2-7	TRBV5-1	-	TGCGCCAGCAGCTTGGCGGCAGGGAACTACGAGCAGTACTTC	CASSLAAGNYEQYF
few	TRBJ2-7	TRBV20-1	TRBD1	TGCAGTGCTAGAAACCCCGGGGACAGACGAAACGTACCGCCATACGAGCAGTACTTC	CSARNPGDRRNVPPYEQYF
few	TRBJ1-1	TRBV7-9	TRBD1	TGTGCCAGCAGCTTAGCGAGGACAGGGTCGACTGAAGCTTTCTTT	CASSLARTGSTEAFF
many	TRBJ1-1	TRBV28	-	TGTGCCGTCCGCTGGGGGTCTGAAGCTTTCTTT	CAVRWGSEAFF
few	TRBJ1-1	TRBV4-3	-	TGCGCCAGCAGCCGGACGGACCTGAACACTGAAGCTTTCTTT	CASSRTDLNTEAFF
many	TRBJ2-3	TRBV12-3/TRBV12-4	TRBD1	TGTGCCAGCAGTCTGTGGGACAGGGGCGCAGATACGCAGTATTTT	CASSLWDRGADTQYF
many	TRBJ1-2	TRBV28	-	TGTGCCAGCAGTCGAGCCGGGACGTACAACTATGGCTACACCTTC	CASSRAGTYNYGYTF
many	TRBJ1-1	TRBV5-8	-	TGTGCCAGCAGTTACGCCGGCGTACTCGAAGCTTTCTTT	CASSYAGVLEAFF
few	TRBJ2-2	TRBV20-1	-	TGCAGTGCTAGAGATGTTCGGACACCATCCGGGGAGCTGTTTTTT	CSARDVRTPSGELFF
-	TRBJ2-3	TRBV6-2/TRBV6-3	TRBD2	TGTGCCCGCAAACTAGCGGGGGGGTCAGATACGCCGTATTTT	CARKLAGGSDTPYF
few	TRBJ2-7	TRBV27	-	TGTGCCAGCAGCTCATACCGCTACGAGCAGTACTTC	CASSSYRYEQYF
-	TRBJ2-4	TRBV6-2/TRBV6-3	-	TGTGCCAGCAGTTACTCGGATGGCGCGCATCAATACTTC	CASSYSDGAHQYF
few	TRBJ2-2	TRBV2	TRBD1	TGTGCCAGCAGACAAAATCCGGGACAGGGGTTCCCCGGGGAGCTGTTTTTT	CASRQNPGQGFPGELFF
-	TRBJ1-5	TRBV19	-	TGTGCCAGTAGTATAAGGCCCGCCTTCCCTCCGCCCCCGCCTTTT	CASSIRPAFPPPPPF
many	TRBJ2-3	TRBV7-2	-	TGTGCCAGCAGCTCTTTCGGACTCTTCTCAGATACGCAGTATTTT	CASSSFGLFSDTQYF
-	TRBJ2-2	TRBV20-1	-	TGCAGTGCTAAGGGTCTAGAAACCACCGGGGAGCTGTTTTTT	CSAKGLETTGELFF
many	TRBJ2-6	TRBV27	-	TGTGCCAGCACCCCCGAAATAGGACGACAAACCTCTGGGGCCAACGTCCTGACTTTC	CASTPEIGRQTSGANVLTF
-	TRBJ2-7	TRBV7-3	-	TGTGCCAGCAGCTCGGCAGACGGGTACGAGCAGTACTTC	CASSSADGYEQYF
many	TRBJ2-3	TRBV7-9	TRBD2	TGTGCCAGCAGCACCTGGACTAGCGGTTCCACAGATACGCAGTATTTT	CASSTWTSGSTDTQYF
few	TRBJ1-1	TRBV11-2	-	TGTGCCAGCAGCCCCGGTTCATACACTGAAGCTTTCTTT	CASSPGSYTEAFF
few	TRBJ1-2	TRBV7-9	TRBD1	TGTGCCAGCAGCCCAGACGGCGCGGCAGGGGGCGTCGTCTACACCTTC	CASSPDGAAGGVVYTF
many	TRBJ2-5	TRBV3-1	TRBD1	TGTGCCAGCGGACAAGCATGGACAGGCCAAGAGACCCAGTACTTC	CASGQAWTGQETQYF
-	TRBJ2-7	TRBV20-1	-	TGCAGTGCTAGAGCTGCGGGGTTGGCCTACGAGCAGTACTTC	CSARAAGLAYEQYF
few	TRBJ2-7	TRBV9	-	TGTGCCAGCAGCGTGAAGACAGCCAGGAGGGGCAACTACGAGCAGTACTTC	CASSVKTARRGNYEQYF
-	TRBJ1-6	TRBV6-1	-	TGTGCCAGCTGGGCCACGGTAAGCTATAATTCACCCCTCCACTTT	CASWATVSYNSPLHF
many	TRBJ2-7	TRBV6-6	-	TGTGCCAGCAGCCCAGAGACCTACGAGCAGTACTTC	CASSPETYEQYF